This record covers a single T cell receptor beta chain. Its antigen is unknown. CDR1 and CDR2 (germline): SEHNR, FQNEAQ (reference sequence). The CDR3 is made up of 15 amino acids. Trimming shortened V by 3 bases and J by 5 bases, and 17 bases separated the two germline ends. Sequenced by immunoSEQ multiplex PCR; TCRdb stores in-frame clones only, minus some. The table records more than 90,000 clones, around 80% of them present only once. This entry comes from a study of PD-1 blockade in classical Hodgkin lymphoma. Study-level points and caveats: Those achieving complete response showed baseline diversity like newly diagnosed patients. The CD4+ diversity rise by C4D1 was clearest in complete responders.

The time point denotes: cycle 4 day 1 (C4D1), after six to seven weeks of nivolumab. The patients all showed relapse after autologous stem cell transplantation, while their brentuximab vedotin exposure varied. The sequence came from a human donor with classical Hodgkin lymphoma. Sequenced here: peripheral blood mononuclear cells (PBMCs), sampled before the fourth cycle of nivolumab. The gene calls are TRBV7-9 and TRBJ2-7; D possibly uses TRBD1 or TRBD2 (5 bases each). The CDR3 DNA sequence: TGTGCCAGCAGCTTCTCGGGGCCACGAACCGACGAGCAGTACTTC. It translates to CASSFSGPRTDEQYF.